The clone carrying this T cell receptor (beta chain) was counted ten times or more. This same CDR3 is encoded by further DNA sequences in the sample. Sequencing used immunoSEQ multiplex PCR; TCRdb keeps in-frame clones, though not all of them. Here the sample spans 470,000 or so clones, over 75% being singletons. The data were taken from a study of shared clonotypes between healthy human individuals. This CDR3 comprises 15 residues. The V and J ends lost 6 bases and 4 bases, in that order; junction bases with no gene match: 7. The V gene's germline CDR1 is SGHAT and CDR2 FQNNGV. The donors were all Caucasian adults (living in Nashville, Tennessee). Each unsorted sample relied on roughly 82 million PBMCs as its source of genomic DNA.

Input material: PBMCs. This receptor was taken from a woman between 40 and 55 years old in good health. Some clones in this sample may be carry-over from other donors' samples. The rearrangement uses TRBV11-2 and TRBJ2-3, with 10 bases that match TRBD1. The CDR3 sequence: CASRFGTGAADTQYF. The CDR3 bases are TGTGCCAGCAGGTTCGGGACAGGGGCGGCAGATACGCAGTATTTT.